The 2 T cell receptor beta chains reported below all come from one sample, sequenced in a study of CD8 T cells in ankylosing spondylitis (dated by TCRdb to 2016 to 2017). The investigation overall reported the following: A TCR beta motif of about 8 highly homologous amino acid variants appeared characteristic of blood from ankylosing spondylitis patients.

Library creation used 5' RACE. The sequencer was an Illumina HiSeq 2500. TCRdb trimmed public reads at Q25 via fastp, called clones via MiXCR and kept in-frame beta chains. Rows are combined by CDR3 protein, so each entry shows the most common genes and DNA. The table for this sample lists roughly 350,000 distinct CDR3 sequences; under 8.5% of them were counted only once. The ten biggest clones cover roughly 15% of the sample. Their antigens are not known. The sequencing input was blood, either unsorted or a sorted T cell fraction (not recorded which). The receptor source for this set is a male donor with ankylosing spondylitis.

This clonotype was observed a handful of times. The chain has TRBV6-1 and TRBJ2-4; 7 nucleotides match TRBD1. The V gene end was trimmed by 0 bases and the J gene end by 8 bases; junction bases not matched to a gene: 7. CDR1 and CDR2 (germline): MNHNS, SASEGT. The CDR3 has 15 residues. The CDR3 DNA is TGTGCCAGCAGTGAAGCCGCAGGGGGACGGGACATTCAGTACTTC. Residues: CASSEAAGGRDIQYF.

This clonotype was recorded at least ten times. The chain joins TRBV3-1 to TRBJ2-3; no clear D. Trimming took off 8 bases at V and 3 bases at J, with 6 bases between the two ends. The germline CDR1 and CDR2 sequences are LGHDT and YNNKEL (reference sequence). CDR3 length: 11 residues. The CDR3 loop is CASLGTDTQYF. The CDR3 nucleotides are TGTGCCAGCCTCGGGACAGATACGCAGTATTTT.